This T cell receptor (beta chain) was captured in a study of blood T cell repertoires in COVID-19 (dated by TCRdb to the early 2020s). Some background on the complete study: Samples covering the acute and convalescent phases of COVID-19 were provided by collaborators in the United States, Italy and Spain. The prospective study material was composed of cDNA or gDNA derived from T cells, B-cell-depleted T cells, or PBMCs. Subjects who had been exposed to COVID-19, were actively infected with it, or had recovered from it provided the deeply sampled blood TCRbeta repertoires that made up the dataset. The repertoires were released in a freely available public database meant as a resource for research on the immune response to SARS-CoV-2. The samples were drawn from the first 160 participants of the ongoing ImmuneRACE study and from 1,254 subjects provided by 6 global collaborators. Sample metadata almost always included a de-identified subject ID, COVID-19 status, age in years and sex. HLA class I and class II types, where available, came from metadata supplied by the sample provider rather than from assay-based typing.

The collaborating institutions used their own protocols to collect whole blood in K2EDTA tubes. For TCRbeta analysis, collaborators shipped samples in one of three forms: frozen whole blood, isolated PBMCs, or DNA extracted from either of those sample types. TCRbeta CDR3 regions were amplified from genomic DNA using the immunoSEQ Assay, a bias-controlled multiplex PCR. Regarding the original processing steps: The number of nucleated cells in each sample was estimated by amplification of reference gene primers within the assay. To quantify the absolute abundance of each unique TCRbeta CDR3 rearrangement, sequence reads were collapsed and filtered. For each sample, productive Simpson clonality was calculated as the square root of Simpson's diversity index across productive rearrangements. TCRdb took over this immuneACCESS table, retaining in-frame rearrangements with V and J assigned. Such tables are incomplete; in checked studies, under half of the missing clones stem from an unresolved V gene, and the remainder is unexplained. The DNA gave D and trimming, while V, J and clone size come from that table. For this sample the table gives more than 200,000 clones, of which 80% to 90% were detected only once. In total, the top ten clones hold roughly 4% of the sample.

Per the germline V gene (reference sequence), SGHNT is the CDR1 and YYREEE is the CDR2. The V end gives up 2 bases and the J end 3 bases, leaving 6 bases in the junction not matched to a gene. The CDR3 spans 15 residues, from the cysteine through the phenylalanine. Kept here is only the CDR3 DNA, which spans 45 bases and is read in frame from base 1. A note on this clone: Its antigen is not yet known. Base qualities are missing; no much larger clone stands one base away.

On the study overall, not on this receptor specifically: The quantity of clinical and demographic metadata differed by source and by participant and was supplied without curation.

The origin of this receptor is a man aged 55 to 69 with acute or convalescent COVID-19. The sequence is built from TRBV5-4 and TRBJ1-2; the junction holds 8 bases that match TRBD1. The sequenced sample consisted of peripheral blood. The CDR3 here reads CASSFPGGKDYGYTF. DNA sequence: TGTGCCAGCAGCTTTCCAGGGGGCAAGGACTATGGCTACACCTTC.